This T cell receptor beta chain derives from a study of blood T cell repertoires in COVID-19. Study summary: COVID-19 samples, acute and convalescent, were from the United States, Italy and Spain.

This clone occurred once. The protocol was immunoSEQ multiplex PCR, while the TCRdb copy is restricted to in-frame clones and leaves out a portion. Of about 360,000 clones listed, around 83% are singletons. Trimming shortened V by 6 bases and J by 4 bases, and 12 bases separated the two germline ends. The CDR3 loop spans 13 amino acids. This rearrangement joins TRBV12-3 or TRBV12-4 to TRBJ1-2; a weak D match, TRBD1 (6 bases). This sequence was found in a young man with active or convalescent COVID-19. The specimen was peripheral blood. CDR3 loop: CASSPGQFYGYTF. CDR3 nucleotides: TGTGCCAGCAGCCCCGGACAGTTCTATGGCTACACCTTC.